This T cell receptor (beta chain) originates from a study of T cell clones after liver transplantation. General study points: Compared with third party-reactive sequences, donor-reactive ones declined more, independent of withdrawal success. The donor-reactive repertoire was only partly measurable in two subjects, lacking donor cells.

This table comes from immunoSEQ multiplex PCR, and its TCRdb copy is limited to in-frame clones, with some not included. This sample yields more than 95,000 clones, of which 82% are seen a single time; 0.85% to 1% belongs to the top ten. This clone was seen ten or more times. Its antigen is as yet unknown. V lost 4 bases, J lost 3 bases, and 16 bases lay in between. The CDR3 runs 15 residues. Germline loops: CDR1 LNHDA, CDR2 SQIVND (reference sequence). This sequence was found in a human donor who received a liver transplant. Sequences were derived from CD4+ T cells from blood, sampled before liver transplant. The rearrangement links TRBV19 to TRBJ2-7; no firm D call. DNA of the CDR3: TGTGCCAGTAGTAGTTCGGCCCTCGGGCTCTACGAGCAGTACTTC. It specifies CASSSSALGLYEQYF.